The 21 T cell receptor beta chains below all came from one sample that was sequenced in a study of cytomegalovirus exposure and HLA in healthy donors. Both 60 Vbeta primers and 13 Jbeta primers went into the PCR. Profiling relied on immunoSEQ multiplex PCR, and the TCRdb table lists in-frame clones only, not all of them. The sample has approximately 160,000 clones; roughly four fifths are singletons. Sequencing was carried out using PBMCs. These receptors all come from a girl between 5 and 17 years old in good health and CMV-seropositive.

This clone occurred once. This chain uses TRBV6-6 with TRBJ2-7; TRBD1 aligns across 9 bases. Germline CDR1 is MNHNY and CDR2 is SVGAGI (reference sequence). The J segment lost 1 base and the V segment lost 4 bases, leaving 5 bases of the junction unmatched. The CDR3 is 15 amino acids. The CDR3 loop reads CASSSPGQGSYEQYF. The CDR3 DNA reads as TGTGCCAGCAGTTCTCCGGGACAGGGTTCCTACGAGCAGTACTTC.

This chain joins TRBV5-1 and TRBJ2-7; possibly TRBD2 for D (6 bases). The CDR3 runs 14 residues. Germline V gene lookup returns CDR1 SGHRS and CDR2 YFSETQ. V dropped 4 bases and J dropped 6 bases, with 17 bases sitting between them. CDR3 sequence: CASSTEAGSGEQYF. In DNA, the CDR3 is TGCGCCAGCAGCACAGAGGCGGGATCGGGCGAGCAGTACTTC.

The J gene is TRBJ2-6, the V gene TRBV7-9, with 10 bases aligning to TRBD1. J gave up 0 bases and V 5 bases, and 4 bases lay outside the gene matches. Germline lookup yields CDR1 SEHNR and CDR2 FQNEAQ (reference sequence). The CDR3 covers 17 residues. CDR3 sequence reads: CASSPGTGDSGANVLTF. CDR3 sequence (DNA): TGTGCCAGCAGCCCCGGGACAGGGGACTCTGGGGCCAACGTCCTGACTTTC.

This chain uses TRBV2 with TRBJ2-3; TRBD1 might be the D (5 bases). This CDR3 is built from 16 residues. CDR1 is SNHLY and CDR2 is FYNNEI in the germline V gene. The germline V and J ends were trimmed by 6 bases and 1 base, with 17 bases remaining between them. The CDR3 reads CASSPWGKAGTDTQYF. In nucleotides, the CDR3 is TGTGCCAGCAGCCCCTGGGGCAAGGCGGGCACAGATACGCAGTATTTT.

The V and J genes are TRBV7-9 and TRBJ1-2; D perhaps matches TRBD1 (6 bases). This CDR3 has 15 residues. Trimming removed 1 base from V and 1 base from J, with 10 bases in between. Germline V gene lookup returns CDR1 SEHNR and CDR2 FQNEAQ (reference sequence). The CDR3 nucleotides are TGTGCCAGCAGCTTAGGACAGGCGGTTAACTATGGCTACACCTTC. It specifies CASSLGQAVNYGYTF. The full variable domain, its missing parts supplied by reference TRBV7-9 and TRBJ1-2, is DTGVSQNPRHKITKRGQNVTFRCDPISEHNRLYWYRQTLGQGPEFLTYFQNEAQLEKSRLLSDRFSAERPKGSFSTLEIQRTEQGDSAMYLCASSLGQAVNYGYTFGSGTRLTVV.

This rearrangement joins TRBV4-2 to TRBJ1-1, with 9 bases identical to TRBD1. The length of the CDR3 is 15 residues. In germline, CDR1 is LGHNA, CDR2 YNFKEQ. The J segment lost 4 bases and the V segment lost 4 bases, leaving 7 bases of the junction unmatched. In DNA, the CDR3 is TGTGCCAGCAGCCGCATAACAGGGGGCATCACTGAAGCTTTCTTT. Protein sequence: CASSRITGGITEAFF.

The rearrangement links TRBV6-4 to TRBJ1-2; D not certain. With 11 bases removed from V and 8 bases from J, the gap between germline ends came to 15 bases. Germline-derived CDR1 and CDR2 are MRHNA and SNTAGT. The CDR3 is made up of 11 amino acids. CDR3 in DNA: TGTGCCGGGAGATGGGCGGAAGGCTACACCTTC. It yields the protein CAGRWAEGYTF.

The chain couples TRBV29-1 to TRBJ1-1; D might be TRBD1 (5 bases). V gave up 3 bases and J gave up 6 bases, with 14 bases separating them. The CDR3 sequence is 13 residues long. CDR1 SQVTM and CDR2 ANQGSEA come from the germline V gene. The CDR3 sequence is CSVEGQPGAEAFF. The DNA for the CDR3 is TGCAGCGTTGAGGGGCAGCCTGGGGCTGAAGCTTTCTTT.

The V and J genes are TRBV15 and TRBJ2-1; TRBD2 matches 8 bases. From germline, CDR1 is LNHNV and CDR2 YYDKDF (reference sequence). After removal of 0 bases from V and 3 bases from J, the junction contained 4 bases not matched to a gene. The CDR3 spans 16 residues. The CDR3 DNA reads as TGTGCCACCAGCAGAGAATATAGCGGGGACTACAATGAGCAGTTCTTC. Protein: CATSREYSGDYNEQFF.

This rearrangement joins TRBV27 to TRBJ2-3; a possible D gene is TRBD2 (7 bases). CDR3 length equals 16 residues. Trimming cost V 2 bases and J 2 bases, with 14 bases left between them. Germline V gives CDR1 MNHEY, CDR2 SMNVEV (reference sequence). CDR3 region: CASSLRGGAATDTQYF. The CDR3 coding sequence is TGTGCCAGCAGTTTAAGGGGGGGGGCGGCCACAGATACGCAGTATTTT.

This sequence joins TRBV21-1 and TRBJ1-1; TRBD1 is taken as the D call from the table, unchecked against the DNA. TRBV21-1 is given as a pseudogene. This CDR3 has 15 amino acids. This CDR3 reads CASSPEGASGTEAFF. DNA for the CDR3: TGTGCCAGCAGCCCAGAGGGGGCGTCGGGCACTGAAGCTTTCTTT.

The V gene is TRBV18, the J gene TRBJ1-1; no firm D call. The CDR3 is 15 amino acids. The germline V and J ends were trimmed by 2 bases and 5 bases, with 15 bases remaining between them. Looked up from germline, CDR1 is KGHSH and CDR2 is LQKENI. The DNA for the CDR3 is TGTGCCAGCTCACCAGGCAGTCAGATCAGAACTGAAGCTTTCTTT. Protein product: CASSPGSQIRTEAFF.

CDR3 bases: TGTGCCAGCAGGCCTGAAGGACTAAGAGTTGGCTACACCTTC. This codes for CASRPEGLRVGYTF. The chain combines TRBV6-5 with TRBJ1-2, with D unclear. V shed 6 bases and J shed 7 bases, with 18 bases lying between them. The germline CDR1 and CDR2 sequences are MNHEY and SVGAGI. This CDR3 spans 14 amino acids.

This sequence joins TRBV5-5 and TRBJ1-2; D is perhaps TRBD1 (5 bases). Germline V lookup: CDR1 SGHKS, CDR2 YYEKEE (reference sequence). The CDR3 sequence is 15 residues long. Trimming left V 0 bases short and J 3 bases short, with 12 bases between. The CDR3 DNA follows: TGTGCCAGCAGCTTGGACCGTGCGGGGGACTATGGCTACACCTTC. This translates into CASSLDRAGDYGYTF. Supplemented by reference TRBV5-5 and TRBJ1-2, the full variable domain reads DAGVTQSPTHLIKTRGQQVTLRCSPISGHKSVSWYQQVLGQGPQFIFQYYEKEERGRGNFPDRFSARQFPNYSSELNVNALLLGDSALYLCASSLDRAGDYGYTFGSGTRLTVV.

The chain recombines TRBV9 with TRBJ1-1; 7 nucleotides line up with TRBD1. CDR1 and CDR2 (germline): SGDLS, YYNGEE. The CDR3 runs 13 residues. The ends lost 4 bases at V and 3 bases at J; junction bases unmatched: 3. CDR3 sequence: CASSPGQDTEAFF. The CDR3 DNA follows: TGTGCCAGCAGCCCCGGACAGGACACTGAAGCTTTCTTT.

The chain recombines TRBV30 with TRBJ2-1; 7 bases agree with TRBD1. Germline lookup yields CDR1 GTSNPN and CDR2 SVGIG (reference sequence). The CDR3 sequence is 16 residues long. With 2 bases clipped from V and 0 bases from J, the junction kept 7 bases outside the gene matches. CDR3 in DNA: TGTGCCTGGAGTTCCCCGACAGGGAGCTCCTACAATGAGCAGTTCTTC. It codes for CAWSSPTGSSYNEQFF.

This chain links TRBV6-6 with TRBJ2-1; D is possibly TRBD2 (5 bases). Germline V gene data show CDR1 as MNHNY and CDR2 as SVGAGI (reference sequence). With 0 bases removed from V and 6 bases from J, the gap between germline ends came to 12 bases. The CDR3 sequence is 15 residues long. CDR3: CASSYSAGGSNEQFF. CDR3 DNA: TGTGCCAGCAGTTACTCCGCAGGAGGCAGCAATGAGCAGTTCTTC.

This chain links TRBV4-1 with TRBJ2-5; D unclear. Trimming shortened V by 4 bases and J by 5 bases, and 11 bases separated the two germline ends. This CDR3 contains 13 residues. In germline, CDR1 is MGHRA, CDR2 YSYEKL. The CDR3 region is CASSPLEYETQYF. Written as DNA, the CDR3 is TGCGCCAGCAGCCCCCTGGAGTACGAGACCCAGTACTTC.

J is TRBJ2-7 and V is TRBV19, with D maybe TRBD1 (5 bases). Trimming stripped 5 bases from V and 0 bases from J, with 11 bases between. The CDR3 spans 14 residues. The V gene's germline CDR1 is LNHDA and CDR2 SQIVND (reference sequence). CDR3 nucleotide sequence: TGTGCCAGTAGTGCGACAGCGAGCTCCTACGAGCAGTACTTC. Amino acid sequence: CASSATASSYEQYF.

The rearrangement uses TRBV27 and TRBJ2-3; D possibly corresponds to TRBD1 (6 bases). V lost 2 bases and J lost 7, with 16 bases in between. CDR3 length: 15 residues. Germline CDR1 MNHEY, CDR2 SMNVEV (reference sequence). CDR3 in DNA: TGTGCCAGCAGTTTAAACGGAAGACAGGCGAATACGCAGTATTTT. As protein: CASSLNGRQANTQYF.

CDR3 loop: CASSLSLGTGSSGANVLTF. In nucleotides, the CDR3 is TGTGCCAGCAGCTTAAGTCTCGGGACAGGGTCCTCTGGGGCCAACGTCCTGACTTTC. The chain links TRBV7-9 to TRBJ2-6, with 9 nucleotides matching TRBD1. There are 19 residues in the CDR3. The V gene end was trimmed by 2 bases and the J gene end by 0 bases; junction bases not matched to a gene: 8. Looked up from germline, CDR1 is SEHNR and CDR2 is FQNEAQ (reference sequence).